This passage covers 17 T cell receptor beta chains from one sample sequenced in a study of blood T cell repertoires in COVID-19. The method was immunoSEQ multiplex PCR; TCRdb's version includes in-frame clones alone and lacks a portion of them. Of about 130,000 clones listed, approximately 77% are singletons. Sequencing used peripheral blood. The receptors originated from an elderly man with acute or convalescent COVID-19.

The genes are TRBV3-1 (or the pseudogene TRBV3-2) and TRBJ1-6; tentative D call: TRBD1 (5 bases). V was pared by 3 bases and J by 6 bases, with 12 bases between. The CDR3 is 15 residues long. Germline CDR1 is LGHDT and CDR2 is YNNKEL (reference sequence). CDR3 DNA sequence: TGTGCCAGCAGCCATCCCGGGGACTTTAATTCACCCCTCCACTTT. Translated: CASSHPGDFNSPLHF.

V is TRBV5-1 and J is TRBJ2-1; 7 bases align to TRBD2. The V gene's germline CDR1 is SGHRS and CDR2 YFSETQ. The V gene end was trimmed by 3 bases and the J gene end by 1 base; junction bases not matched to a gene: 4. CDR3 length: 15 residues. The CDR3 spells CASSSTGGSYNEQFF. DNA for the CDR3: TGCGCCAGCAGCTCCACGGGGGGATCCTACAATGAGCAGTTCTTC.

This clone was seen a few times. The chain joins TRBV7-9 to TRBJ2-2; possible D gene TRBD1, 6 bases. Germline V gene lookup returns CDR1 SEHNR and CDR2 FQNEAQ (reference sequence). This CDR3 region has 14 residues. V shed 3 bases and J shed 3 bases, with 8 bases lying between them. The CDR3 reads CASSLRTDTGELFF. The CDR3 bases are TGTGCCAGCAGCTTGAGGACAGACACCGGGGAGCTGTTTTTT.

CDR3 coding DNA: TGTGCCAGTAGTATCTTCGGGACAAACCTCGGGACTGAAGCTTTCTTT. Amino acids: CASSIFGTNLGTEAFF. The rearrangement links TRBV19 to TRBJ1-1; D is possibly TRBD1 (6 bases). Trimming removed 3 bases at V and 5 bases at J, with 19 bases between. Germline loops: CDR1 LNHDA, CDR2 SQIVND (reference sequence). The CDR3 consists of 16 residues.

The V gene is TRBV2, the J gene TRBJ1-2; TRBD1 is a possible D gene (5 bases). The length of the CDR3 is 14 residues. Per germline, CDR1 SNHLY and CDR2 FYNNEI. Trimming pared 7 bases from V and 7 bases from J, leaving 19 bases between. The CDR3 nucleotides are TGTGCCAGCACCACGGGCGCGATCGGGGGTGGCTACACCTTC. Its protein product is CASTTGAIGGGYTF.

V and J are TRBV12-3 or TRBV12-4 and TRBJ2-3; a possible D gene is TRBD1 (5 bases). The CDR3 runs 12 residues. Trimming removed 5 bases at V and 7 bases at J, with 10 bases between. The CDR3 protein is CASSLRANTQYF. Here the CDR3 DNA reads TGTGCCAGCAGTCTCAGGGCGAATACGCAGTATTTT.

The chain has TRBV18 and TRBJ2-7, with D perhaps TRBD2 (5 bases). The CDR3 sequence is 14 residues long. The V and J ends lost 0 bases and 6 bases respectively, with 12 bases between them. Germline V CDR1 and CDR2: KGHSH, LQKENI. The DNA for the CDR3 is TGTGCCAGCTCACCACCGGCCGGCCGGGGCGAGCAGTACTTC. It specifies CASSPPAGRGEQYF. Full variable domain (outside the CDR3, taken from reference TRBV18 and TRBJ2-7): NAGVMQNPRHLVRRRGQEARLRCSPMKGHSHVYWYRQLPEEGLKFMVYLQKENIIDESGMPKERFSAEFPKEGPSILRIQQVVRGDSAAYFCASSPPAGRGEQYFGPGTRLTVT.

This chain connects TRBV5-1 to TRBJ2-7, with D possibly matching TRBD1 (6 bases). Germline CDR1 and CDR2: SGHRS and YFSETQ. This CDR3 contains 14 residues. The V gene lost 3 bases and the J gene lost 6 bases, with 16 bases spanning the gap. DNA of the CDR3: TGCGCCAGCAGCTCCGCCTTACAGGGATCCGAGCAGTACTTC. Protein product: CASSSALQGSEQYF.

This clone occurred many times. This chain links TRBV6-5 with TRBJ1-6, with D tentatively TRBD1 (6 bases). V dropped 6 bases and J dropped 7 bases, with 13 bases sitting between them. This CDR3 has 14 amino acids. CDR1 and CDR2 from the germline V gene are MNHEY and SVGAGI. The CDR3 is CASRPGQDNSPLHF. CDR3 coding DNA: TGTGCCAGCAGACCGGGACAAGACAATTCACCCCTCCACTTT.

This sequence joins TRBV7-8 and TRBJ1-1; no clear D gene. The germline V and J ends were trimmed by 5 bases and 3 bases, with 16 bases remaining between them. In germline, CDR1 is SGHVS, CDR2 FQNEAQ. The CDR3 runs 15 residues. Here the CDR3 reads CASSLRSGGHTEAFF. The CDR3 DNA reads TGTGCCAGCAGCCTCCGAAGTGGCGGGCACACTGAAGCTTTCTTT.

This chain joins TRBV4-3 and TRBJ2-2; D is perhaps TRBD1 (6 bases). This CDR3 comprises 13 residues. Trimming shortened V by 6 bases and J by 7 bases, and 12 bases separated the two germline ends. Per the germline V gene, CDR1 is LGHNA and CDR2 is YSLEER. CDR3 protein: CASSRQVSGELFF. DNA for the CDR3: TGCGCCAGCAGTCGACAGGTTAGCGGGGAGCTGTTTTTT.

The CDR3, as DNA: TGTGCCAGTAGTATGGGGGGACAGTCTCCTCAGCCCCAGCATTTT. Protein sequence: CASSMGGQSPQPQHF. This sequence joins TRBV19 and TRBJ1-5; 7 positions agree with TRBD1. Germline-derived CDR1 and CDR2 are LNHDA and SQIVND (reference sequence). The length of the CDR3 is 15 residues. V was clipped by 3 bases and J by 6 bases; unmatched bases: 8.

The rearrangement links TRBV29-1 to TRBJ1-2, with TRBD1 matching 11 bases. CDR1 is SQVTM, CDR2 ANQGSEA, per germline. The CDR3 runs 13 residues. The ends lost 4 bases at V and 3 bases at J; junction bases unmatched: 1. The CDR3 sequence is CSVGTGGYYGYTF. As DNA, the CDR3 is TGCAGCGTTGGGACAGGGGGCTACTATGGCTACACCTTC.

In its sample, this clone was seen a few times. The gene calls are TRBV7-6 and TRBJ1-1; 8 bases are shared with TRBD1. Looked up from germline, CDR1 is SGHVS and CDR2 is FNYEAQ. The length of the CDR3 is 14 residues. The trim removed 4 bases at V and 5 bases at J, leaving 6 bases unmatched. The CDR3 spells CASSSDDRGTEAFF. In nucleotides, the CDR3 is TGTGCCAGCAGCTCAGATGACAGGGGAACTGAAGCTTTCTTT.

This sequence joins TRBV27 and TRBJ2-1, with 8 nucleotides matching TRBD1. Trimming at V came to 5 bases and at J to 4 bases, leaving 7 bases not matched to a gene. The CDR3 is 15 amino acids. Germline lookup yields CDR1 MNHEY and CDR2 SMNVEV (reference sequence). CDR3 protein: CASSPDRDPYNEQFF. The CDR3 DNA follows: TGTGCCAGCAGTCCGGACAGGGACCCTTACAATGAGCAGTTCTTC.

This clone appeared a single time. This rearrangement joins TRBV3-1 (or the pseudogene TRBV3-2) to TRBJ1-2; no clear D gene. The germline gives CDR1 LGHDT, CDR2 YNNKEL (reference sequence). The CDR3 length is 15 residues. The V gene lost 1 base and the J gene lost 4 bases, with 13 bases spanning the gap. The CDR3: CASSQVTVGGYGYTF. The CDR3 DNA reads as TGTGCCAGCAGCCAAGTTACAGTCGGAGGCTATGGCTACACCTTC.

CDR3 nucleotides: TGTGCCTGGTGTCTAGAAGTTAACACTGAAGCTTTCTTT. The encoded protein is CAWCLEVNTEAFF. The chain is built from TRBV30 and TRBJ1-1; D unresolved. There are 13 residues in the CDR3. Germline lookup yields CDR1 GTSNPN and CDR2 SVGIG (reference sequence). The ends were cut back, 5 bases at V and 2 bases at J, with 12 bases in the middle.